This T cell receptor beta chain was retrieved from a study of response to subunit inactivated influenza vaccine. Study-level findings and limits: Authors proposed each seasonal influenza vaccination draws in few new T cells.

TCRdb reanalysed the RT-PCR reads using MiXCR and keeps one entry per CDR3 protein. This sample has around 490,000 distinct CDR3 sequences; around 8% occur once, and the top ten carry roughly 13%. This clonotype was seen more than once but under ten times. Its antigen remains unknown. CDR1 MNHNS and CDR2 SASEGT come from the germline V gene. This CDR3 region has 14 residues. The V and J ends lost 6 bases and 3 bases, in that order; junction bases with no gene match: 8. This specimen was PBMCs from blood, taken less than 30 months after vaccination. This TCR was sampled from a man between 50 and 70 years old who received an inactivated influenza vaccine. The chain has TRBV6-1 and TRBJ2-7; TRBD2 aligns across 7 bases. As DNA, the CDR3 is TGTGCCAGCAGGAGACTAGCTGCAGGCTACGAGCAGTACTTC. Amino acids: CASRRLAAGYEQYF.